This T cell receptor beta chain was documented in a study of blood T cell repertoires in COVID-19. Looking at the study overall: The samples span acute and convalescent COVID-19 from the United States, Italy and Spain. T cells, B-cell-depleted T cells, or PBMCs provided the cDNA or gDNA that served as material.

Trimming cost V 5 bases and J 0 bases, with 11 bases left between them. Germline V gene lookup returns CDR1 SNHLY and CDR2 FYNNEI. The CDR3 contains 14 residues. In the original workflow: Amplification from reference gene primers served as the basis for estimated nucleated cell counts. Data came from immunoSEQ multiplex PCR; TCRdb stores just in-frame clones and leaves some out. Clone size and the V and J calls come from that table; the DNA yielded D and trimming. The repertoire holds 150,000 to 170,000 clones, with 91% as singletons. The chain is built from TRBV2 and TRBJ2-7; possibly TRBD2 for D (6 bases). The sequence came from a man aged 45 to 65 with acute or convalescent COVID-19. The sample comprised peripheral blood. The CDR3 reads CASSRGGPSYEQYF. Here the CDR3 DNA reads TGTGCCAGCAGTCGCGGAGGGCCCTCCTACGAGCAGTACTTC. Based on the CDR3 plus reference TRBV2 and TRBJ2-7, the full variable domain is EPEVTQTPSHQVTQMGQEVILRCVPISNHLYFYWYRQILGQKVEFLVSFYNNEISEKSEIFDDQFSVERPDGSNFTLKIRSTKLEDSAMYFCASSRGGPSYEQYFGPGTRLTVT.